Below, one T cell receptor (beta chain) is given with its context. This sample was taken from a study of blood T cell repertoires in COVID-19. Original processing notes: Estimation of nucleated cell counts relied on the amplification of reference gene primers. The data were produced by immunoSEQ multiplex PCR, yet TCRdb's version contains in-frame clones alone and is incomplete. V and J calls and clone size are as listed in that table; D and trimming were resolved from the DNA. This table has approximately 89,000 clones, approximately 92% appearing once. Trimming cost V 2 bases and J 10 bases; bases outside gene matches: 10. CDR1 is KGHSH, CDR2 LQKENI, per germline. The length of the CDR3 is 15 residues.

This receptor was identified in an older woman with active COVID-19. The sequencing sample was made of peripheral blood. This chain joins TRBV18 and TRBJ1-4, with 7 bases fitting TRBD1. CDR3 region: CASSPMKGAGVKLFF. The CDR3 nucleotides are TGTGCCAGCTCACCAATGAAGGGGGCTGGGGTAAAACTGTTTTTT.